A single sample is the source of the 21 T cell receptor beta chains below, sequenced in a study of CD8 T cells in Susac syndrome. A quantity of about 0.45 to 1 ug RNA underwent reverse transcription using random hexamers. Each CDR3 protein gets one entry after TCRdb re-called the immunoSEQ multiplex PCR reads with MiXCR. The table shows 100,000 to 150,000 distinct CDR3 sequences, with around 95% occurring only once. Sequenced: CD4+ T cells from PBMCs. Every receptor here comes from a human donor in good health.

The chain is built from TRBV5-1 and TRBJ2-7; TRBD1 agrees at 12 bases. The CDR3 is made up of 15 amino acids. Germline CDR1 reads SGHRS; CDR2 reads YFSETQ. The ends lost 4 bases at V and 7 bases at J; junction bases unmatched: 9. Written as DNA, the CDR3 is TGCGCCAGCAGCGCAGGGACAGGGGGCGCGGAAGAGCAGTACTTC. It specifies CASSAGTGGAEEQYF.

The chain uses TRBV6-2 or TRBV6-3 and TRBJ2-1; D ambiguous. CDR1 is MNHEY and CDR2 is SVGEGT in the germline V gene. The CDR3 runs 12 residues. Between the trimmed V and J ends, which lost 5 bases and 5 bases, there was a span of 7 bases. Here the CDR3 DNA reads TGTGCCAGCAGTCTCATAAACAATGAGCAGTTCTTC. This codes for CASSLINNEQFF.

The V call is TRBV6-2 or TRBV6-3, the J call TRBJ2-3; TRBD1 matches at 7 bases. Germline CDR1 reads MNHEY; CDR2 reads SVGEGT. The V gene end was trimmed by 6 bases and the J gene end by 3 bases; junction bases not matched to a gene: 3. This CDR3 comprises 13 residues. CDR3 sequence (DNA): TGTGCCAGCAGGAAGGGGGCAACAGATACGCAGTATTTT. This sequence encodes CASRKGATDTQYF.

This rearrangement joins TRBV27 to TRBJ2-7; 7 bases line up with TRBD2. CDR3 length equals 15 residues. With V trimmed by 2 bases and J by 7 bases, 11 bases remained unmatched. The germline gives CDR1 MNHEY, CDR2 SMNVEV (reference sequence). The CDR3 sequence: CASSLRRGRAGEQYF. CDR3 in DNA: TGTGCCAGCAGTTTAAGGCGTGGGAGGGCAGGTGAGCAGTACTTC.

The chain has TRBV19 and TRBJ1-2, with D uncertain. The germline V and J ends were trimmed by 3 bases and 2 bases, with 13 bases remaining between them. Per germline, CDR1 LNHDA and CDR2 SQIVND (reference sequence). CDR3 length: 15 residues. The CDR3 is CASSITPAGNYGYTF. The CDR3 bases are TGTGCCAGTAGTATCACGCCAGCCGGGAACTATGGCTACACCTTC.

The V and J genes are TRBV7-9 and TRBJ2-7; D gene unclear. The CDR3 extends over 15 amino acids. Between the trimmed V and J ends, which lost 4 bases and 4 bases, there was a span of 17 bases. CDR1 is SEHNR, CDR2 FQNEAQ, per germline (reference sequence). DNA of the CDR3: TGTGCCAGCAGCTATAACTTAGCCTCATCATACGAGCAGTACTTC. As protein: CASSYNLASSYEQYF.

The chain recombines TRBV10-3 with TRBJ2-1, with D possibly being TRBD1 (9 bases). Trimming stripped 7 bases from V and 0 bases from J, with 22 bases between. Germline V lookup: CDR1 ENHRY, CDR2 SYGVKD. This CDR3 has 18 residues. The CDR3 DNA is TGTGCCATCACAAAGACAGGGGGAGCGGGAGACTCCTACAATGAGCAGTTCTTC. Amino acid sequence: CAITKTGGAGDSYNEQFF.

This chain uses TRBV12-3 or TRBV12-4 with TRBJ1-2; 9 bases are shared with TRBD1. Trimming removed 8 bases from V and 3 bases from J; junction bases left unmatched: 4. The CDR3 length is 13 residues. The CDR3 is CASQGQGHYGYTF. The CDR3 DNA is TGTGCCAGCCAGGGACAGGGCCACTATGGCTACACCTTC.

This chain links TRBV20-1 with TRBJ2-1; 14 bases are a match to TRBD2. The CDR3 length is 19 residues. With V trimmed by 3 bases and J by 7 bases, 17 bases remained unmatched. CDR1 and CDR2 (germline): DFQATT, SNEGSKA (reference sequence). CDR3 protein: CSARDSVPGLAGEMNEQFF. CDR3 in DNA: TGCAGTGCTAGGGACTCCGTTCCGGGACTAGCGGGAGAAATGAATGAGCAGTTCTTC.

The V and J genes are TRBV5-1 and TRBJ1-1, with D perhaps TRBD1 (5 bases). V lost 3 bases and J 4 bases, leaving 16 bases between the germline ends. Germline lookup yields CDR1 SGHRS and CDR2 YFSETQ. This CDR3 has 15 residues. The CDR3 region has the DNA TGCGCCAGCAGCTCCCTCGATGGGGGTACCACTGAAGCTTTCTTT. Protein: CASSSLDGGTTEAFF.

The CDR3, as DNA: TGTGCCAGCAGCGACGCTGGAAACACCATATATTTT. It encodes CASSDAGNTIYF. The gene calls are TRBV12-3 or TRBV12-4 and TRBJ1-3; D uncertain. V lost 6 bases to trimming and J lost 2 bases, with 5 bases between them. The CDR3 consists of 12 residues.

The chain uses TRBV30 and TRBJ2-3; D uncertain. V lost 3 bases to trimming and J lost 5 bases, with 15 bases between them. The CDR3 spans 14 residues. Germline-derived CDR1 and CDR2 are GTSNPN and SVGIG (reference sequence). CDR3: CAWRGLLPGDTQYF. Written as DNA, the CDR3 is TGTGCCTGGAGGGGGTTGTTGCCAGGAGATACGCAGTATTTT.

The CDR3 spells CSAKDRGDSYNSPLHF. CDR3 bases: TGCAGTGCTAAAGACAGGGGGGACTCCTATAATTCACCCCTCCACTTT. The rearrangement joins TRBV20-1 to TRBJ1-6; the match to TRBD1 covers 9 bases. The CDR3 consists of 16 residues. The J segment lost 0 bases and the V segment lost 4 bases, leaving 4 bases of the junction unmatched. Per the germline V gene, CDR1 is DFQATT and CDR2 is SNEGSKA (reference sequence).

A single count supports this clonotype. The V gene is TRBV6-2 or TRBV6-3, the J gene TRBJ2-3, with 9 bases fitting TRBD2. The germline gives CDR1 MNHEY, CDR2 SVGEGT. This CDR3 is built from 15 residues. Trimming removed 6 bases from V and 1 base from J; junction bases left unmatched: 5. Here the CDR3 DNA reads TGTGCCAGCAGCTGGACTAGCGCGGGCACAGATACGCAGTATTTT. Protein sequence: CASSWTSAGTDTQYF.

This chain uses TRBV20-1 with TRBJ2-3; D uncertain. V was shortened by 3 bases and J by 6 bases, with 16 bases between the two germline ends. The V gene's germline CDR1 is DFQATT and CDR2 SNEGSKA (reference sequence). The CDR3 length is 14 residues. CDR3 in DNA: TGCAGTGCTAGGGCAGCAGGATTCGCGGATACGCAGTATTTT. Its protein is CSARAAGFADTQYF.

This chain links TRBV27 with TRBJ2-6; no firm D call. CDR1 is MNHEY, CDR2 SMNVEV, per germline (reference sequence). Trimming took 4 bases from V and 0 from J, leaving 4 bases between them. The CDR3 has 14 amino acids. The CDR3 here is CASSYVSGANVLTF. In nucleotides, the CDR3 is TGTGCCAGCAGTTACGTCTCTGGGGCCAACGTCCTGACTTTC.

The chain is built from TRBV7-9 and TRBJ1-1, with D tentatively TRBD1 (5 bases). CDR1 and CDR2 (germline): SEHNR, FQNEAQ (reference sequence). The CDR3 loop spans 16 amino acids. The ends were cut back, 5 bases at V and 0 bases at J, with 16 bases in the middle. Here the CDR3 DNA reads TGTGCCAGCAGCCTAAGTTGGACAAACATGAACACTGAAGCTTTCTTT. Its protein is CASSLSWTNMNTEAFF.

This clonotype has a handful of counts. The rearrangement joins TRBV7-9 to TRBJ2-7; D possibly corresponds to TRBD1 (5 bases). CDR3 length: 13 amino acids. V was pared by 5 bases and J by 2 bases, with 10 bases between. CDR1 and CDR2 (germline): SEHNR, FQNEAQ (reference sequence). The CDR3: CASSAGHPYEQYF. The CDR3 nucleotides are TGTGCCAGCAGCGCCGGACATCCCTACGAGCAGTACTTC.

The DNA for the CDR3 is TGTGCCAGCAGTTTATTGGGGGAGTCCTACAATGAGCAGTTCTTC. Translated, it gives CASSLLGESYNEQFF. The J gene is TRBJ2-1, the V gene TRBV12-3 or TRBV12-4, with D perhaps TRBD1 or TRBD2 (5 bases each). The CDR3 has 15 residues. The V gene lost 2 bases and the J gene lost 1 base, with 9 bases spanning the gap.

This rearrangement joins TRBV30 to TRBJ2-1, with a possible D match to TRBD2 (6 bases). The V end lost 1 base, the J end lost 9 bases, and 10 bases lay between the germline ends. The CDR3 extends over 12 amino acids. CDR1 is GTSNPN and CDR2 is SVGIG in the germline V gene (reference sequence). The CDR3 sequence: CAWSAGVGEQFF. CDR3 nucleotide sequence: TGTGCCTGGAGTGCGGGAGTGGGTGAGCAGTTCTTC.

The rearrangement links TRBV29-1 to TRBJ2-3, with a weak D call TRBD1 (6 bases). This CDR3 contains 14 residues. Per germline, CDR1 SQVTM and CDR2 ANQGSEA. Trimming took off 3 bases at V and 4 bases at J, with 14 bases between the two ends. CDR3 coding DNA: TGCAGCGTTGAGGAATCCCGGACAGCAGATACGCAGTATTTT. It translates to CSVEESRTADTQYF.